The clone carrying this T cell receptor beta chain has a handful of counts. Its antigen is still unknown. The sequence runs out 3 residues before the end of the CDR3; the remainder is reconstructed from the germline J gene. This specimen belongs to a study of T cell clonality in common variable immunodeficiency. Study results and limitations: Compared with healthy controls, CVID subjects showed increased TCRbeta clonality, mostly in about a third. Common variable immunodeficiency TCR beta sequences reportedly had fewer deletions and N-nucleotide insertions.

Germline V gene sequence: CDR1 SNHLY, CDR2 FYNNEI. This CDR3 has 12 amino acids. Donors gave roughly 4.5 to 9 ml heparinized peripheral whole blood. Generated by immunoSEQ multiplex PCR, the TCRdb table keeps only in-frame clones and is missing some. The sample contains 30,000 to 40,000 clones, none of them singletons. The rearrangement links TRBV2 to TRBJ1-4; TRBD1 matches 8 bases. This TCR was sampled from a person aged 18-69 years in good health. The material sequenced was peripheral blood mononuclear cells. CDR3 residues: CASSATGGKLFF. The sequenced CDR3 bases are TGTGCCAGCAGTGCTACAGGGGGGAAA.